The 18 T cell receptor beta chains below all came from one sample that was sequenced in a study of blood T cell repertoires in COVID-19. Generated by immunoSEQ multiplex PCR, the TCRdb table keeps only in-frame clones and is missing some. Counted here are roughly 52,000 clones, about 86% occurring once; the ten biggest clones make up 3.5% to 4.5%. Sequenced sample: peripheral blood. These receptors originate from a man aged 45-65 years with acute or convalescent COVID-19.

This clone was counted a few times. The CDR3 DNA follows: TGTGCCAGTAGTATAGTAAGGGTACAGGAGCCCTATAATTCACCCCTCCACTTT. It encodes CASSIVRVQEPYNSPLHF. The chain joins TRBV19 to TRBJ1-6; perhaps TRBD1 as D (5 bases). CDR3 size: 18 residues. Trimming shortened V by 1 base and J by 2 bases, and 15 bases separated the two germline ends. CDR1 is LNHDA, CDR2 SQIVND, per germline (reference sequence). Full variable domain (outside the CDR3, taken from reference TRBV19 and TRBJ1-6): DGGITQSPKYLFRKEGQNVTLSCEQNLNHDAMYWYRQDPGQGLRLIYYSQIVNDFQKGDIAEGYSVSREKKESFPLTVTSAQKNPTAFYLCASSIVRVQEPYNSPLHFGNGTRLTVT.

This clone was counted between two and nine times. V usage is TRBV5-1 and J usage is TRBJ2-2, with D possibly TRBD1 on 6 matching bases. The V and J ends lost 5 bases and 1 base respectively, with 12 bases between them. Germline lookup yields CDR1 SGHRS and CDR2 YFSETQ. There are 15 residues in the CDR3. The CDR3 loop is CASRPDSLNTGELFF. Here the CDR3 DNA reads TGCGCCAGCAGACCGGACAGCTTGAACACCGGGGAGCTGTTTTTT.

The chain employs TRBV5-1 and TRBJ2-5; TRBD2 might be the D (6 bases). The CDR3 loop spans 14 amino acids. V was shortened by 3 bases and J by 2 bases, with 11 bases between the two germline ends. Germline CDR1 SGHRS, CDR2 YFSETQ. The chain's CDR3 is CASSWGLQQETQYF. The CDR3 nucleotides read TGCGCCAGCAGCTGGGGACTGCAGCAAGAGACCCAGTACTTC.

The chain recombines TRBV19 with TRBJ2-3; 7 nucleotides agree with TRBD2. J was trimmed by 6 bases and V by 4 bases; bases with no gene match: 10. The CDR3 runs to 15 residues. CDR1 and CDR2 from the germline V gene are LNHDA and SQIVND (reference sequence). The CDR3 loop is CASSTTSGLVDTQYF. CDR3 bases: TGTGCCAGTAGTACCACTTCAGGACTAGTCGATACGCAGTATTTT.

V and J are TRBV30 and TRBJ2-1; the match to TRBD2 covers 9 bases. This CDR3 spans 16 amino acids. Germline loops: CDR1 GTSNPN, CDR2 SVGIG (reference sequence). V was pared by 0 bases and J by 10 bases, with 13 bases of the junction left unmatched. CDR3 DNA sequence: TGTGCCTGGAGTGTACATGCTCTAGCGGGAATTGGCGAGCAGTTCTTC. Translated, it gives CAWSVHALAGIGEQFF.

The gene calls are TRBV12-5 and TRBJ2-7; D possibly corresponds to TRBD2 (5 bases). V was clipped by 1 base and J by 7 bases, with 8 bases between them. CDR1 LGHNT and CDR2 FRNRAP come from the germline V gene. The CDR3 extends over 12 amino acids. The CDR3 spells CASGLEGGEQYF. The CDR3 region has the DNA TGTGCTAGTGGTTTGGAGGGCGGGGAGCAGTACTTC.

V is TRBV6-5 and J is TRBJ1-2; possibly TRBD1 for D (5 bases). The CDR3 extends over 13 amino acids. The germline V gene encodes CDR1 MNHEY and CDR2 SVGAGI. Trimming removed 7 bases at V and 5 bases at J, with 14 bases between. The CDR3 here is CASMSPTVYGYTF. CDR3 nucleotide sequence: TGTGCCAGCATGTCGCCGACAGTGTATGGCTACACCTTC.

The gene calls are TRBV4-1 and TRBJ2-1, with 12 bases lining up with TRBD2. J was trimmed by 8 bases and V by 4 bases; bases with no gene match: 6. The CDR3 is 15 residues long. The V gene's germline CDR1 is MGHRA and CDR2 YSYEKL. CDR3 sequence (DNA): TGCGCCAGCAGCCCAGCTAGCGGGGGGGCGGATGAGCAGTTCTTC. Translated, it gives CASSPASGGADEQFF.

The sample holds a few counts of this clone. This chain uses TRBV19 with TRBJ2-2; TRBD1 aligns across 8 bases. Germline CDR1 LNHDA, CDR2 SQIVND (reference sequence). The length of the CDR3 is 16 residues. V lost 3 bases, J lost 3 bases, and 6 bases stayed unmatched. Here the CDR3 reads CASSIGGQGYTGELFF. CDR3 nucleotides: TGTGCCAGTAGTATCGGTGGACAGGGTTACACCGGGGAGCTGTTTTTT.

The chain has TRBV5-4 and TRBJ2-5; perhaps TRBD1 as D (5 bases). Trimming stripped 0 bases from V and 4 bases from J, with 10 bases between. Germline loops: CDR1 SGHNT, CDR2 YYREEE (reference sequence). This CDR3 has 14 residues. In DNA, the CDR3 is TGTGCCAGCAGCTTGGCATCTCAGGGAGAGACCCAGTACTTC. This encodes CASSLASQGETQYF.

The chain is built from TRBV6-5 and TRBJ1-2, with D perhaps matching TRBD1 (6 bases). Trimming took 6 bases from V and 6 from J, leaving 17 bases between them. The CDR3 covers 14 residues. In germline, CDR1 is MNHEY, CDR2 SVGAGI. CDR3 nucleotides: TGTGCCAGCAGGAAACAGGGTCGAGACGATGGCTACACCTTC. Protein: CASRKQGRDDGYTF.

V and J are TRBV12-3 or TRBV12-4 and TRBJ1-1; perhaps TRBD1 as D (5 bases). This CDR3 has 12 amino acids. Trimming cost V 7 bases and J 11 bases, with 17 bases left between them. CDR3 DNA: TGTGCCAGCATCACGGGGGGAACGGGGGCTTTCTTT. Its protein is CASITGGTGAFF.

This chain uses TRBV4-1 with TRBJ2-4, with a possible D match to TRBD2 (6 bases). Trimming took off 0 bases at V and 9 bases at J, with 15 bases between the two ends. The CDR3 is 15 amino acids. Germline values: CDR1 MGHRA, CDR2 YSYEKL. CDR3: CASSQEGLGWGIQYF. The DNA for the CDR3 is TGCGCCAGCAGCCAAGAGGGACTGGGTTGGGGCATTCAGTACTTC.

A remark on this clone: Other DNA sequences in this sample translate to the same CDR3. The chain recombines TRBV28 with TRBJ1-5; D is undetermined. Germline V gives CDR1 MDHEN, CDR2 SYDVKM. This CDR3 has 13 amino acids. Trimming stripped 6 bases from V and 3 bases from J, with 9 bases between. CDR3 loop: CASRGGSNQPQHF. CDR3 nucleotide sequence: TGTGCCAGCAGGGGAGGGTCCAATCAGCCCCAGCATTTT.

The genes are TRBV9 and TRBJ1-2; the match to TRBD1 covers 11 bases. This CDR3 comprises 16 residues. Germline lookup yields CDR1 SGDLS and CDR2 YYNGEE. With V trimmed by 4 bases and J by 6 bases, 11 bases remained unmatched. The CDR3 protein is CASSSRTDRGQNGYTF. CDR3 sequence (DNA): TGTGCCAGCAGCTCGCGAACGGACAGGGGGCAGAATGGCTACACCTTC. Full variable domain (rest looked up from reference TRBV9 and TRBJ1-2): DSGVTQTPKHLITATGQRVTLRCSPRSGDLSVYWYQQSLDQGLQFLIQYYNGEERAKGNILERFSAQQFPDLHSELNLSSLELGDSALYFCASSSRTDRGQNGYTFGSGTRLTVV.

The V gene is TRBV7-8, the J gene TRBJ2-1, with 7 bases fitting TRBD2. The CDR3 length is 15 residues. The trim removed 5 bases at V and 3 bases at J, leaving 7 bases unmatched. Germline assignment: CDR1 SGHVS and CDR2 FQNEAQ. This chain's CDR3 is CASSTSSGYYNEQFF. CDR3 DNA: TGTGCCAGCAGCACCTCTAGCGGTTACTACAATGAGCAGTTCTTC. The full variable domain, in which reference TRBV7-8 and TRBJ2-1 provide the parts outside the CDR3, is GAGVSQSPRYKVAKRGQDVALRCDPISGHVSLFWYQQALGQGPEFLTYFQNEAQLDKSGLPSDRFFAERPEGSVSTLKIQRTQQEDSAVYLCASSTSSGYYNEQFFGPGTRLTVL.

The CDR3 sequence: CASSPHRVGANVLTF. CDR3 coding DNA: TGTGCCAGCAGCCCCCACAGGGTCGGGGCCAACGTCCTGACTTTC. J is TRBJ2-6 and V is TRBV6-6; D possibly corresponds to TRBD1 (6 bases). V was pared by 6 bases and J by 4 bases, with 13 bases between. The CDR3 runs to 15 residues. Germline V gene data show CDR1 as MNHNY and CDR2 as SVGAGI (reference sequence).

This clone was found once. The genes are TRBV5-5 and TRBJ1-1, with 7 bases lining up with TRBD1. The CDR3 extends over 16 amino acids. V was pared by 0 bases and J by 0 bases, with 5 bases of the junction left unmatched. CDR1 and CDR2 from the germline V gene are SGHKS and YYEKEE (reference sequence). CDR3 bases: TGTGCCAGCAGCTTGGCCCTGGGACAGTTGAACACTGAAGCTTTCTTT. It is translated as CASSLALGQLNTEAFF.